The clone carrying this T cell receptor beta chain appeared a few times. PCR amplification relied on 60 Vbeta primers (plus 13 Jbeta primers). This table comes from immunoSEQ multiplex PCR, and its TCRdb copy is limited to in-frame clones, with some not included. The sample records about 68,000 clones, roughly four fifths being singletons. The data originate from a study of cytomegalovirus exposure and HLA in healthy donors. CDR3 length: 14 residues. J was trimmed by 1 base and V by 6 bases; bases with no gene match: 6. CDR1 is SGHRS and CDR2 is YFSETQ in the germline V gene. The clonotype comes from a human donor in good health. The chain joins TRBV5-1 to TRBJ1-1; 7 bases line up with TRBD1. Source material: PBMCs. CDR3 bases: TGCGCCAGCACTAGGGGGCAGGGGAACACTGAAGCTTTCTTT. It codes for CASTRGQGNTEAFF.